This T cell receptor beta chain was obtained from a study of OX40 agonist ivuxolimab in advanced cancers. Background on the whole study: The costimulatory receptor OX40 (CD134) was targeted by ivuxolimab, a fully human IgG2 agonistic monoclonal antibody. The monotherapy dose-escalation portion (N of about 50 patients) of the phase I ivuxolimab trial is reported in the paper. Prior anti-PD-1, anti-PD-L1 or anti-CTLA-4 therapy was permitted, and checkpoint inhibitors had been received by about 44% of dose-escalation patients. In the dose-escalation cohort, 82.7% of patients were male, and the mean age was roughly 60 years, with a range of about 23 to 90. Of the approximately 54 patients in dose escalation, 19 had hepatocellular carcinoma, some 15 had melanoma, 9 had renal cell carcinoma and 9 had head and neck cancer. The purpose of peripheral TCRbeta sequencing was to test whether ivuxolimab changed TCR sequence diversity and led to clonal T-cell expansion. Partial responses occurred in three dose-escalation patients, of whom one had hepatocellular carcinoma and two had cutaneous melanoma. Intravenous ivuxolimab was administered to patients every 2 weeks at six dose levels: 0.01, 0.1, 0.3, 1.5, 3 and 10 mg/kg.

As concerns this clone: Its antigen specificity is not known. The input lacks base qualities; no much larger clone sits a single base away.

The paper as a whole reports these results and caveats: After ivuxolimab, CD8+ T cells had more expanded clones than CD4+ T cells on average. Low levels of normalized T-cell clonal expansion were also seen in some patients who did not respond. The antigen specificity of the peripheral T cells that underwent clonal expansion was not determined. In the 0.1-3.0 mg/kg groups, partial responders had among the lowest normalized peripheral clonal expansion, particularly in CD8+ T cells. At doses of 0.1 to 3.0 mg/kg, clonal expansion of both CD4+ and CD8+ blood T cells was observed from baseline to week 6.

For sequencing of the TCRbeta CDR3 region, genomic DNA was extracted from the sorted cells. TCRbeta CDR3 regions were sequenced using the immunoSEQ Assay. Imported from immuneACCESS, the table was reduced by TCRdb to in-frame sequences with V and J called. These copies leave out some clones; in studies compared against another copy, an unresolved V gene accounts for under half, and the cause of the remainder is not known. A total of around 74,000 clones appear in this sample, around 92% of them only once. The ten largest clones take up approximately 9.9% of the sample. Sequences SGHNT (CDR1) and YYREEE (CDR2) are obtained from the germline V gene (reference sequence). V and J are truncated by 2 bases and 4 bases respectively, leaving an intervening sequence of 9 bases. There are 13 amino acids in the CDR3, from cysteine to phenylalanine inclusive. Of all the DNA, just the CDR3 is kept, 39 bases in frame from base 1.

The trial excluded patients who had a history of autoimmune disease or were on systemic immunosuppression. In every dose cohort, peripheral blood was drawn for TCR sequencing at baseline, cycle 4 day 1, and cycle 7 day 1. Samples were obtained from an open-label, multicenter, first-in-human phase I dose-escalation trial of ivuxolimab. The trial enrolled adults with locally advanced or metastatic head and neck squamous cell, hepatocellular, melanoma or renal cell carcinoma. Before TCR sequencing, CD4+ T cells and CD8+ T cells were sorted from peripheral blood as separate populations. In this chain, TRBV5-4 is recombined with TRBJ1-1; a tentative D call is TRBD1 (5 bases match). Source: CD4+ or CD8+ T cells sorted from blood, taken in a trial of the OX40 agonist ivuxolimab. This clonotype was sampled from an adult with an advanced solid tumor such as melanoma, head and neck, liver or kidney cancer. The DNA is TGTGCCAGCAGCTTAGGGAGGGGCACTGAAGCTTTCTTT. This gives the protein CASSLGRGTEAFF.